This entry lists 18 T cell receptor beta chains sequenced from one sample in a study of graft-versus-host responses after intestinal transplantation. These receptors lack a known antigen. The assay was immunoSEQ multiplex PCR, and TCRdb's table has in-frame clones only and misses some. The sample yields over 90,000 clones, roughly nine tenths seen once. Material: unstimulated CD4+ T cells sorted from spleen or lymph node cells, obtained before transplant. These receptors all come from a human donor who was the organ donor for an intestinal transplant.

This clone was seen only once. J is TRBJ2-7 and V is TRBV28; TRBD2 aligns across 10 bases. V dropped 4 bases and J dropped 4; count of bases not matched to a gene: 4. Germline V CDR1 and CDR2: MDHEN, SYDVKM. The CDR3 totals 14 residues. The CDR3: CASSWSLAGYEQYF. Here the CDR3 DNA reads TGTGCCAGCAGTTGGTCACTAGCGGGGTACGAGCAGTACTTC.

The chain carries TRBV28 and TRBJ2-7; perhaps TRBD1 as D (6 bases). Trimming took off 6 bases at V and 2 bases at J, with 20 bases between the two ends. Germline values: CDR1 MDHEN, CDR2 SYDVKM. CDR3 length equals 16 residues. CDR3 DNA: TGTGCCAGCAGCCTACCAGGGGCGGCTGAACCCTACGAGCAGTACTTC. It encodes CASSLPGAAEPYEQYF.

This clone has only one observation. The V call is TRBV7-8, the J call TRBJ1-1, with 10 positions matching TRBD1. This CDR3 is 18 amino acids long. V trimming: 3 bases; J trimming: 0 bases; junction bases outside the gene matches: 10. The germline V gene has CDR1 SGHVS and CDR2 FQNEAQ. CDR3 sequence: CASSFRTGGRGMNTEAFF. The CDR3 region has the DNA TGTGCCAGCAGCTTTCGGACAGGGGGTAGGGGAATGAACACTGAAGCTTTCTTT.

The rearrangement links TRBV11-2 to TRBJ1-3; TRBD1 is a possible D gene (5 bases). The CDR3 loop spans 19 amino acids. The germline gives CDR1 SGHAT, CDR2 FQNNGV. The V end was cut by 0 bases, the J end by 0 bases, with 18 bases between. CDR3: CASSLDYRSGAHSGNTIYF. DNA for the CDR3: TGTGCCAGCAGCTTAGATTATCGGTCTGGGGCCCACTCTGGAAACACCATATATTTT.

CDR3 residues: CASSQDGVRDNQPQHF. CDR3 sequence (DNA): TGCGCCAGCAGCCAAGACGGGGTTCGGGACAATCAGCCCCAGCATTTT. V and J are TRBV4-1 and TRBJ1-5; D uncertain. CDR1 is MGHRA, CDR2 YSYEKL, per germline. The CDR3 loop spans 16 amino acids. Trimming took off 0 bases at V and 3 bases at J, with 12 bases between the two ends.

The CDR3 DNA follows: TGCGCCAGCAGCTTGCAGGGGGCTGGGGAGACCCAGTACTTC. It is translated as CASSLQGAGETQYF. The chain couples TRBV5-1 to TRBJ2-5; the match to TRBD1 covers 8 bases. Germline CDR1 is SGHRS and CDR2 is YFSETQ. The trim removed 1 base at V and 5 bases at J, leaving 4 bases unmatched. The CDR3 extends over 14 amino acids. The full variable domain, with the rest looked up from reference TRBV5-1 and TRBJ2-5, is KAGVTQTPRYLIKTRGQQVTLSCSPISGHRSVSWYQQTPGQGLQFLFEYFSETQRNKGNFPGRFSGRQFSNSRSEMNVSTLELGDSALYLCASSLQGAGETQYFGPGTRLLVL.

This chain joins TRBV20-1 and TRBJ2-7; D is uncertain. The CDR3 runs 9 residues. Germline V gene sequence: CDR1 DFQATT, CDR2 SNEGSKA (reference sequence). DNA for the CDR3: TGCAGGAGATCCTACGAGCAGTACTTC. Its protein is CRRSYEQYF.

The CDR3 nucleotides are TGTGCCAGCAGACGGGGACAGGAGGGGGTCCATGGCTACACCTTC. Translated: CASRRGQEGVHGYTF. This chain connects TRBV6-5 to TRBJ1-2; 8 nucleotides line up with TRBD1. Germline-derived CDR1 and CDR2 are MNHEY and SVGAGI. This CDR3 spans 15 amino acids. J lost 6 bases, V lost 6 bases, and 12 bases had no gene match.

The gene calls are TRBV5-1 and TRBJ1-1, with D possibly matching TRBD1 (6 bases). Trimming cost V 2 bases and J 2 bases, with 13 bases left between them. This CDR3 spans 15 amino acids. Germline loops: CDR1 SGHRS, CDR2 YFSETQ. The DNA of the CDR3 is TGCGCCAGCAGCTTACCCAGGGGTTTAAACACTGAAGCTTTCTTT. Its protein product is CASSLPRGLNTEAFF. Complete variable domain (other parts from reference TRBV5-1 and TRBJ1-1): KAGVTQTPRYLIKTRGQQVTLSCSPISGHRSVSWYQQTPGQGLQFLFEYFSETQRNKGNFPGRFSGRQFSNSRSEMNVSTLELGDSALYLCASSLPRGLNTEAFFGQGTRLTVV.

This chain connects TRBV7-2 to TRBJ1-4; 7 bases are a match to TRBD1. The germline V gene has CDR1 SGHTA and CDR2 FQGNSA. The CDR3 covers 16 residues. The ends lost 5 bases at V and 1 base at J; junction bases unmatched: 7. The CDR3 region is CASSKQGQRTNEKLFF. In DNA, the CDR3 is TGTGCCAGCAGCAAGCAGGGACAGAGAACTAATGAAAAACTGTTTTTT.

The V and J genes are TRBV23-1 and TRBJ1-5; possible D gene TRBD1, 5 bases. TRBV23-1 has ORF status, its function being uncertain. V was clipped by 8 bases and J by 0 bases, with 8 bases between them. The CDR3 sequence is 13 residues long. The CDR3 DNA is TGCGCCAGCTGGGGGGATAGCAATCAGCCCCAGCATTTT. It yields the protein CASWGDSNQPQHF.

This chain joins TRBV9 and TRBJ2-7; 7 nucleotides agree with TRBD1. CDR1 is SGDLS, CDR2 YYNGEE, per germline. Trimming took 0 bases from V and 2 from J; bases not matched to a gene: 8. This CDR3 comprises 16 residues. The CDR3 DNA sequence: TGTGCCAGCAGCGTAGAGGGGGCCCCGAACCCCTACGAGCAGTACTTC. As protein: CASSVEGAPNPYEQYF.

This clone was picked up one time. This chain uses TRBV7-3 with TRBJ2-5, with 7 bases fitting TRBD1. CDR3 length: 14 residues. From germline, CDR1 is SGHTA and CDR2 FQGTGA. Unmatched junction bases numbered 7, after V lost 5 bases and J lost 4 bases. The CDR3: CASSLYRGSETQYF. In DNA form, the CDR3 reads TGTGCCAGCAGCCTGTACAGGGGATCAGAGACCCAGTACTTC. Full variable domain (rest looked up from reference TRBV7-3 and TRBJ2-5): GAGVSQTPSNKVTEKGKYVELRCDPISGHTALYWYRQSLGQGPEFLIYFQGTGAADDSGLPNDRFFAVRPEGSVSTLKIQRTERGDSAVYLCASSLYRGSETQYFGPGTRLLVL.

This rearrangement joins TRBV12-5 to TRBJ1-1; the D gene is possibly TRBD1 (6 bases). V was shortened by 1 base and J by 1 base, with 7 bases between the two germline ends. The length of the CDR3 is 14 residues. Germline V gene data show CDR1 as LGHNT and CDR2 as FRNRAP. The CDR3 region is CASGLGQENTEAFF. As DNA, the CDR3 is TGTGCTAGTGGTTTGGGACAGGAGAACACTGAAGCTTTCTTT.

The V gene is TRBV5-4, the J gene TRBJ2-3, with D possibly being TRBD1 (5 bases). V lost 1 base, J lost 3 bases, and 6 bases lay in between. The CDR3 has 13 amino acids. Germline lookup yields CDR1 SGHNT and CDR2 YYREEE (reference sequence). CDR3 DNA: TGTGCCAGCAGCTTGAAGGGGACAGATACGCAGTATTTT. Amino acid sequence: CASSLKGTDTQYF. Variable domain in full (rest from reference TRBV5-4 and TRBJ2-3): ETGVTQSPTHLIKTRGQQVTLRCSSQSGHNTVSWYQQALGQGPQFIFQYYREEENGRGNFPPRFSGLQFPNYSSELNVNALELDDSALYLCASSLKGTDTQYFGPGTRLTVL.

The chain recombines TRBV11-2 with TRBJ2-7; 10 bases map to TRBD1. From germline, CDR1 is SGHAT and CDR2 FQNNGV. J lost 2 bases, V lost 1 base, and 5 bases had no gene match. CDR3 length equals 16 residues. The CDR3, as DNA: TGTGCCAGCAGCTTAGCCGGAGGACAGGGGGCCTACGAGCAGTACTTC. The encoded protein is CASSLAGGQGAYEQYF.

This clone occurred once. The chain joins TRBV9 to TRBJ1-1; D not resolved. V dropped 1 base and J dropped 5 bases, with 21 bases sitting between them. This CDR3 is 17 amino acids long. Germline V lookup: CDR1 SGDLS, CDR2 YYNGEE. Written as DNA, the CDR3 is TGTGCCAGCAGCGTATTGCCCGAGACAATGAGAACTACTGAAGCTTTCTTT. It is translated as CASSVLPETMRTTEAFF. Together with reference TRBV9 and TRBJ1-1, the CDR3 gives the full variable domain: DSGVTQTPKHLITATGQRVTLRCSPRSGDLSVYWYQQSLDQGLQFLIQYYNGEERAKGNILERFSAQQFPDLHSELNLSSLELGDSALYFCASSVLPETMRTTEAFFGQGTRLTVV.

The rearrangement uses TRBV11-2 and TRBJ2-1; TRBD2 matches at 10 bases. V lost 6 bases to trimming and J lost 3 bases; unmatched junction nucleotides: 5. From germline, CDR1 is SGHAT and CDR2 FQNNGV. The CDR3 covers 15 residues. The CDR3 coding sequence is TGTGCCAGCAGACCGCTAGCGGGGGTCTACAATGAGCAGTTCTTC. Amino acid sequence: CASRPLAGVYNEQFF.